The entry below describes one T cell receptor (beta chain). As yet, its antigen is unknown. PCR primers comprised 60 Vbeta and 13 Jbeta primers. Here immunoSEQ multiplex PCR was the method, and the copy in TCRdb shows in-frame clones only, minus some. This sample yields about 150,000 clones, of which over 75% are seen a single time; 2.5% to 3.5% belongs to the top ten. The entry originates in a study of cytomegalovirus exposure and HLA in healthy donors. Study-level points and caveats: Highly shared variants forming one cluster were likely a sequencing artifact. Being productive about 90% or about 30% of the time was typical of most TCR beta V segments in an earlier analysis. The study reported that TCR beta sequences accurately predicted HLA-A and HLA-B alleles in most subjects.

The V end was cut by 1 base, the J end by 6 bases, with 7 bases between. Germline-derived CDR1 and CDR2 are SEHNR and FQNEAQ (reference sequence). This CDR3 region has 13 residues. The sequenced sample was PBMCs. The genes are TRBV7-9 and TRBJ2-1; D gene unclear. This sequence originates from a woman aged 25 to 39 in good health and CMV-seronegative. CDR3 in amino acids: CASSLGYTNEQFF. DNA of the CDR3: TGTGCCAGCAGCTTAGGTTACACCAATGAGCAGTTCTTC.